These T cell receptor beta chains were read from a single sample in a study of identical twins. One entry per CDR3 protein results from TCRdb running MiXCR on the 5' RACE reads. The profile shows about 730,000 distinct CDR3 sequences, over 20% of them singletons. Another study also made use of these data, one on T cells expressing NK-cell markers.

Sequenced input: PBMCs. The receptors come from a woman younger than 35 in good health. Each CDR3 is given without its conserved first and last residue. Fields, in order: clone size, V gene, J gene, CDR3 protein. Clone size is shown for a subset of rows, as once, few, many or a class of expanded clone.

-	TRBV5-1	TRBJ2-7	ASSLTPTGQGGEQY
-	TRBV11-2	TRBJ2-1	ASSFSRGYEQF
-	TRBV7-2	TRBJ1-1	ASSLQSYTEAF
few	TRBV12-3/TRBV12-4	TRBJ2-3	ASRMTGTGPDTQY
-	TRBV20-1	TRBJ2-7	SASLQGAFEQY
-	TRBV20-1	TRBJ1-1	SASGGRAEAF
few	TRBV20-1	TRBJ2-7	STLSTTTAYEQY
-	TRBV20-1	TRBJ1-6	SARDKGFAGDSPLH
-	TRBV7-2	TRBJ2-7	ASSSLRPYEQY
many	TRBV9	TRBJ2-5	ASSVASGEETQY
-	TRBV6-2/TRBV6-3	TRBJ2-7	ASSYSGLAGEYEQY
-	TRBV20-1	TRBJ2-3	SAPTRTGTDTQY
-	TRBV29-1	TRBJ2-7	SVERRDSGEQY
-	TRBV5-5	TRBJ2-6	ASSFPAKGQTGANVLT
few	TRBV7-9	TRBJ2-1	ASSLATAGGEQF
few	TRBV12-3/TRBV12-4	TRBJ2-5	ASSQGGGGWETQY
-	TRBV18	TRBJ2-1	ASSPRGGPDEQF
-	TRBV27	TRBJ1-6	ASSPRTVNNSPLH
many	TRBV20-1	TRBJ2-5	SARGPAVETQY
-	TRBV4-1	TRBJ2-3	ASSQAPSTDTQY
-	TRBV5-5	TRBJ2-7	ASSPFGQFTYEQY
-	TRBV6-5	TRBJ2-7	ASSYKITSGSNEQY